The next 17 T cell receptor beta chains were all read from a single sample in a study of cytomegalovirus exposure and HLA in healthy donors. The study ran its PCR with 60 Vbeta and 13 Jbeta primers. The method was immunoSEQ multiplex PCR; TCRdb's version includes in-frame clones alone and lacks a portion of them. The sample holds some 51,000 clones. Sequenced material: PBMCs. The origin of the receptors is a man between 45 and 60 years old in good health and CMV-seropositive.

V is TRBV6-1 and J is TRBJ2-5; 7 bases agree with TRBD2. Germline loops: CDR1 MNHNS, CDR2 SASEGT. Trimming cost V 4 bases and J 2 bases; bases outside gene matches: 7. The CDR3 is made up of 15 amino acids. Here the CDR3 DNA reads TGTGCCAGCAGTGCGGCGGGAGTAGCACAAGAGACCCAGTACTTC. This gives the protein CASSAAGVAQETQYF.

This chain links TRBV6-1 with TRBJ2-3; TRBD1 matches at 7 bases. The CDR3 length is 15 residues. Germline values: CDR1 MNHNS, CDR2 SASEGT. V shed 5 bases, J shed 2 bases, and the junction held 7 bases outside the gene matches. This chain's CDR3 is CASSSGDRPTDTQYF. CDR3 coding DNA: TGTGCCAGCAGTTCCGGGGACAGACCCACAGATACGCAGTATTTT.

The chain joins TRBV25-1 to TRBJ2-2; TRBD2 agrees at 7 bases. The CDR3 spans 16 residues. V dropped 2 bases and J dropped 3; count of bases not matched to a gene: 6. Germline lookup yields CDR1 MGHDK and CDR2 SYGVNS. CDR3 DNA: TGTGCCAGCAGTGAAATTAGCGGGCCTCACACCGGGGAGCTGTTTTTT. Amino acids: CASSEISGPHTGELFF.

V is TRBV29-1 and J is TRBJ1-2; the D is unclear. V was trimmed by 7 bases and J by 8 bases, leaving 20 bases between them. Germline CDR1 SQVTM, CDR2 ANQGSEA. The CDR3 totals 13 residues. The CDR3: CSESRETRRGYTF. CDR3 nucleotide sequence: TGCAGCGAGTCCCGGGAAACCCGGAGAGGCTACACCTTC. Filled out from reference TRBV29-1 and TRBJ1-2, the complete variable domain reads SAVISQKPSRDICQRGTSLTIQCQVDSQVTMMFWYRQQPGQSLTLIATANQGSEATYESGFVIDKFPISRPNLTFSTLTVSNMSPEDSSIYLCSESRETRRGYTFGSGTRLTVV.

This rearrangement joins TRBV30 to TRBJ1-1; possible D gene TRBD1, 5 bases. Trimming pared 3 bases from V and 1 base from J, leaving 15 bases between. The V gene's germline CDR1 is GTSNPN and CDR2 SVGIG (reference sequence). This CDR3 is 15 amino acids long. The DNA of the CDR3 is TGTGCCTGGAGCCGCGGGGCGTTTAGGAACACTGAAGCTTTCTTT. This codes for CAWSRGAFRNTEAFF.

On this clone itself: The junction differs from germline at one of its ends, possibly a read error. Different DNA sequences within this sample yield the same CDR3. CDR3 in amino acids: CSVEGRGSKYGYTF. CDR3 bases: TGCAGCGTTGAAGGAAGAGGGTCTAAGTATGGCTACACCTTC. This chain joins TRBV29-1 and TRBJ1-2; D uncertain. Germline V gene lookup returns CDR1 SQVTM and CDR2 ANQGSEA. The CDR3 is made up of 14 amino acids.

The gene calls are TRBV28 and TRBJ2-3; TRBD2 matches at 12 bases. The CDR3 is 19 amino acids. The junction had 8 bases not matched to a gene; V was cut back by 1 base and J by 0 bases. CDR1 and CDR2 from the germline V gene are MDHEN and SYDVKM. In DNA form, the CDR3 reads TGTGCCAGCAGTTTATCGGGGCTAGCGGGGGGGTTTAGCACAGATACGCAGTATTTT. It is translated as CASSLSGLAGGFSTDTQYF. The full variable domain, completed using reference TRBV28 and TRBJ2-3, is DVKVTQSSRYLVKRTGEKVFLECVQDMDHENMFWYRQDPGLGLRLIYFSYDVKMKEKGDIPEGYSVSREKKERFSLILESASTNQTSMYLCASSLSGLAGGFSTDTQYFGPGTRLTVL.

The chain carries TRBV18 and TRBJ2-4, with a possible D match to TRBD2 (6 bases). Looked up from germline, CDR1 is KGHSH and CDR2 is LQKENI. This CDR3 contains 13 residues. Trimming removed 3 bases at V and 3 bases at J, with 6 bases between. CDR3 residues: CASSPGGKNIQYF. Here the CDR3 DNA reads TGTGCCAGCTCACCGGGAGGCAAAAACATTCAGTACTTC. The variable domain in full, with the rest retrieved from reference TRBV18 and TRBJ2-4, is NAGVMQNPRHLVRRRGQEARLRCSPMKGHSHVYWYRQLPEEGLKFMVYLQKENIIDESGMPKERFSAEFPKEGPSILRIQQVVRGDSAAYFCASSPGGKNIQYFGAGTRLSVL.

The gene calls are TRBV7-2 and TRBJ2-3; the match to TRBD2 covers 13 bases. V lost 5 bases and J lost 5; bases outside the gene matches: 13. The CDR3 has 18 residues. Germline lookup yields CDR1 SGHTA and CDR2 FQGNSA. The CDR3 loop is CASSRVATSGGPGDTQYF. CDR3 nucleotides: TGTGCCAGCAGCCGAGTTGCGACTAGCGGGGGGCCGGGAGATACGCAGTATTTT.

The chain links TRBV19 to TRBJ2-5, with 9 nucleotides matching TRBD1. The CDR3 is made up of 16 amino acids. V dropped 4 bases and J dropped 4; count of bases not matched to a gene: 10. CDR1 is LNHDA, CDR2 SQIVND, per germline (reference sequence). CDR3 residues: CASSRQPGQGRETQYF. The CDR3 DNA is TGTGCCAGTAGTAGGCAGCCGGGACAGGGCCGAGAGACCCAGTACTTC.

The chain couples TRBV7-9 to TRBJ2-7; 9 bases align to TRBD1. CDR3 length equals 16 residues. Trimming at V came to 5 bases and at J to 5 bases, leaving 13 bases not matched to a gene. Looked up from germline, CDR1 is SEHNR and CDR2 is FQNEAQ (reference sequence). CDR3 in DNA: TGTGCCAGCAGCCACCTCCCGGGACAGGGTTCCCACGAGCAGTACTTC. This gives the protein CASSHLPGQGSHEQYF.

CDR3 nucleotides: TGTGCCATCGGAGGGGGCTCGGGTAACTATGGCTACACCTTC. Its translation: CAIGGGSGNYGYTF. V gene TRBV10-3 combines with J gene TRBJ1-2; TRBD1 aligns across 7 bases. Germline V gives CDR1 ENHRY, CDR2 SYGVKD. This CDR3 is built from 14 residues. V lost 8 bases, J lost 1 base, and 7 bases stayed unmatched.

The rearrangement uses TRBV6-1 and TRBJ2-5; 8 nucleotides align to TRBD2. Germline CDR1 reads MNHNS; CDR2 reads SASEGT. This CDR3 contains 13 residues. The V segment lost 7 bases and the J segment 11 bases; nucleotides outside the gene matches: 12. DNA of the CDR3: TGTGCCAGCACCAGGGACGCCCGGGGGGGTCAGTACTTC. This gives the protein CASTRDARGGQYF.

CDR3 protein: CASSFRTGLQETQYF. The CDR3 DNA reads TGTGCCAGCAGCTTTCGGACAGGGTTACAAGAGACCCAGTACTTC. V gene TRBV7-9 combines with J gene TRBJ2-5; 8 bases fit TRBD1. The CDR3 contains 15 residues. The germline CDR1 and CDR2 sequences are SEHNR and FQNEAQ (reference sequence). With 3 bases clipped from V and 2 bases from J, the junction kept 5 bases outside the gene matches.

The chain couples TRBV6-5 to TRBJ2-1, with a possible D match to TRBD2 (6 bases). V was cut by 7 bases and J by 6 bases, with 13 bases left in between. Germline V gene sequence: CDR1 MNHEY, CDR2 SVGAGI. CDR3 length: 13 amino acids. The DNA of the CDR3 is TGTGCCAGCATAAGCGGGTCCACCAATGAGCAGTTCTTC. It encodes CASISGSTNEQFF.

The J gene is TRBJ1-6, the V gene TRBV30, with D perhaps matching TRBD1 (5 bases). The CDR3 length is 15 residues. V was shortened by 1 base and J by 7 bases, with 14 bases between the two germline ends. Germline V lookup: CDR1 GTSNPN, CDR2 SVGIG (reference sequence). The CDR3 region is CAWSAQGAGNSPLHF. CDR3 sequence (DNA): TGTGCCTGGAGTGCCCAGGGTGCCGGAAATTCACCCCTCCACTTT.

The V gene is TRBV7-2, the J gene TRBJ2-3; TRBD2 might be the D (6 bases). The germline gives CDR1 SGHTA, CDR2 FQGNSA. V was trimmed by 4 bases and J by 2 bases, leaving 13 bases between them. The CDR3 extends over 15 amino acids. The DNA for the CDR3 is TGTGCCAGCAGCTCCGGGCGGACTACCACAGATACGCAGTATTTT. Protein sequence: CASSSGRTTTDTQYF. Complete variable domain (other parts from reference TRBV7-2 and TRBJ2-3): GAGVSQSPSNKVTEKGKDVELRCDPISGHTALYWYRQSLGQGLEFLIYFQGNSAPDKSGLPSDRFSAERTGGSVSTLTIQRTQQEDSAVYLCASSSGRTTTDTQYFGPGTRLTVL.